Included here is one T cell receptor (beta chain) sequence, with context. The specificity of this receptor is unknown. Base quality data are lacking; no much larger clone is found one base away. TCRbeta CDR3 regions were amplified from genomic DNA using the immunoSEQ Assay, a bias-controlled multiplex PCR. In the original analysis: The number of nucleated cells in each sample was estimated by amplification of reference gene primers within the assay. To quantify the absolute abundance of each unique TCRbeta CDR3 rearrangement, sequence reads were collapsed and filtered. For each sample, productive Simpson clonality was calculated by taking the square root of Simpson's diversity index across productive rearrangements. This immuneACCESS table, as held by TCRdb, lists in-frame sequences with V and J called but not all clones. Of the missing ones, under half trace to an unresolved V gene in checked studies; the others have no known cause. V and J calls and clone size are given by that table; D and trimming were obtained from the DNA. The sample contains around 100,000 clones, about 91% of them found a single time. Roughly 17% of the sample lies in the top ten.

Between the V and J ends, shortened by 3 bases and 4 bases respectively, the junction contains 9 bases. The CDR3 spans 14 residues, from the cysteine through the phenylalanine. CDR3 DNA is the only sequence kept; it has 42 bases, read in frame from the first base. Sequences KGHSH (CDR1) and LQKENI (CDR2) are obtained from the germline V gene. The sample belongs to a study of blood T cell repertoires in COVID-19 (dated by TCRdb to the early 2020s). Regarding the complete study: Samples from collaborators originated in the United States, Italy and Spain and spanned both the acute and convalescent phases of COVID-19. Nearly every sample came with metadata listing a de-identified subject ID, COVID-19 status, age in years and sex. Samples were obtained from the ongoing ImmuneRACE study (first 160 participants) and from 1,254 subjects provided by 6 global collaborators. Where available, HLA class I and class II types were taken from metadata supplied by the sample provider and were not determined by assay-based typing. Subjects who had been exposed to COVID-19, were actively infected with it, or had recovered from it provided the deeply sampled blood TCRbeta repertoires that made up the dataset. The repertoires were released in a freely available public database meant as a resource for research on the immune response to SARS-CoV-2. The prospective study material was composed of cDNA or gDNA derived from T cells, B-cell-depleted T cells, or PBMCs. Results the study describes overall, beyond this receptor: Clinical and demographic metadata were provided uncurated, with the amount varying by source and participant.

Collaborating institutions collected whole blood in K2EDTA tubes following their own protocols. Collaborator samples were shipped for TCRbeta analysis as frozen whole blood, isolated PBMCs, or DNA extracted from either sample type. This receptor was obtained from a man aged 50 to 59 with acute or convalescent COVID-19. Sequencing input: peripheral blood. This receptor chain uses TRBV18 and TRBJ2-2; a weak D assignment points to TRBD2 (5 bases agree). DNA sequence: TGTGCCAGCTCACCCGGGGTATCCACCGGGGAGCTGTTTTTT. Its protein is CASSPGVSTGELFF.